The entry below describes one T cell receptor (beta chain). What it recognizes is unknown. This sample was taken from a study of cytomegalovirus exposure and HLA in healthy donors. Turning to the study itself: Around 77 million unique TCRs from HLA-typed donors made up an early data release. Study findings and constraints: Most subjects had HLA-A and HLA-B alleles reportedly predicted accurately by TCR beta sequences. Roughly even sequencing depth across donors was the assumption behind the presence/absence analyses.

Researchers ran the PCR with 60 Vbeta and 13 Jbeta primers. Produced via immunoSEQ multiplex PCR; TCRdb's table is partial and in-frame only. The data show 130,000 to 150,000 clones, and the top ten clones hold approximately 2.4%. Trimming took off 3 bases at V and 2 bases at J, with 10 bases between the two ends. The CDR3 consists of 14 residues. Germline V gives CDR1 SEHNR, CDR2 FQNEAQ (reference sequence). The sample comprised PBMCs. This clonotype was sampled from a man aged 40-49 years in good health and CMV-seronegative. The chain carries TRBV7-9 and TRBJ1-1; unclear D gene. The CDR3 DNA is TGTGCCAGCAGCTTTGACGTGGGCAACACTGAAGCTTTCTTT. It codes for CASSFDVGNTEAFF.